This TCR beta chain was documented in a study of regulatory T cells in long-lasting Graves disease. After removal of 6 bases from V and 7 bases from J, the junction contained 8 bases not matched to a gene. From germline, CDR1 is DFQATT and CDR2 SNEGSKA (reference sequence). The CDR3 consists of 12 residues. Arm-PCR of CDR3 regions with iRepertoire HTBI primers generated TCR beta libraries. TCRdb recomputed calls from the multiplex PCR reads with MiXCR, one row per CDR3 protein. The sample has almost 350,000 distinct CDR3 sequences, 15% to 20% seen once; the top ten hold over 25%. This clonotype was seen repeatedly, ten times or more. Time point indicated: persistent/refractory GD, antithyroid drugs over 5 years with positive TRAb. Isolated PBMC RNA provided the starting material for the TCR library.

This TCR came from a female donor with Graves disease. The chain couples TRBV20-1 to TRBJ2-5; 7 bases match TRBD1. Sequenced material: peripheral blood mononuclear cells (PBMCs), taken when the disease was refractory, from a patient treated with antithyroid drugs. The CDR3 loop is CSASYPGGTQYF. CDR3 nucleotide sequence: TGCAGTGCGTCATACCCAGGGGGGACCCAGTACTTC.